The 10 T cell receptor beta chains presented below share a single source sample, sequenced in a study of blood T cell repertoires in COVID-19. TCRdb's table, derived via immunoSEQ multiplex PCR, lists solely in-frame clones and lacks some. This table holds about 200,000 clones, 80% to 85% found once. Specimen: peripheral blood. These receptors were obtained from a woman aged 80 or over with COVID-19, enrolled during active disease.

This rearrangement joins TRBV27 to TRBJ1-5; a possible D gene is TRBD1 (6 bases). CDR1 and CDR2 (germline): MNHEY, SMNVEV (reference sequence). Trimming removed 2 bases from V and 1 base from J, with 9 bases in between. This CDR3 is 15 amino acids long. CDR3 loop: CASSLTGRSNQPQHF. In nucleotides, the CDR3 is TGTGCCAGCAGTTTAACAGGGAGAAGCAATCAGCCCCAGCATTTT.

The chain employs TRBV6-6 and TRBJ2-1, with no clear D. Germline CDR1 is MNHNY and CDR2 is SVGAGI (reference sequence). This CDR3 has 12 residues. Trimming cost V 3 bases and J 5 bases, with 5 bases left between them. The CDR3 DNA sequence: TGTGCCAGCAGTTATCGCGACAATGAGCAGTTCTTC. It yields the protein CASSYRDNEQFF.

The V and J genes are TRBV11-2 and TRBJ1-3; no reliable D call. The CDR3 runs to 15 residues. Trimming took 2 bases from V and 0 from J, leaving 8 bases between them. CDR1 and CDR2 (germline): SGHAT, FQNNGV. The CDR3 DNA reads as TGTGCCAGCAGCTTAACAGAGGGCTCTGGAAACACCATATATTTT. Protein: CASSLTEGSGNTIYF. Variable domain in full (rest from reference TRBV11-2 and TRBJ1-3): EAGVAQSPRYKIIEKRQSVAFWCNPISGHATLYWYQQILGQGPKLLIQFQNNGVVDDSQLPKDRFSAERLKGVDSTLKIQPAKLEDSAVYLCASSLTEGSGNTIYFGEGSWLTVV.

The genes are TRBV5-6 and TRBJ2-7; 9 nucleotides agree with TRBD1. From germline, CDR1 is SGHDT and CDR2 YYEEEE. V trimming: 3 bases; J trimming: 4 bases; junction bases outside the gene matches: 5. The CDR3 length is 14 residues. The CDR3 DNA is TGTGCCAGCAGCTCCGGGACAGGGATTTACGAGCAGTACTTC. It is translated as CASSSGTGIYEQYF.

CDR3 sequence: CASSIEAGKMNTEAFF. DNA for the CDR3: TGTGCCAGTAGTATCGAGGCAGGGAAAATGAACACTGAAGCTTTCTTT. The V gene is TRBV19, the J gene TRBJ1-1, with D tentatively TRBD1 (5 bases). This CDR3 spans 16 amino acids. Germline-derived CDR1 and CDR2 are LNHDA and SQIVND (reference sequence). The V gene lost 3 bases and the J gene lost 0 bases, with 14 bases spanning the gap. The whole variable domain, filled in from reference TRBV19 and TRBJ1-1, reads DGGITQSPKYLFRKEGQNVTLSCEQNLNHDAMYWYRQDPGQGLRLIYYSQIVNDFQKGDIAEGYSVSREKKESFPLTVTSAQKNPTAFYLCASSIEAGKMNTEAFFGQGTRLTVV.

This clone showed up just once. This chain joins TRBV10-3 and TRBJ1-1; D is possibly TRBD1 (5 bases). The CDR3 spans 14 residues. Germline V CDR1 and CDR2: ENHRY, SYGVKD. Trimming shortened V by 2 bases and J by 7 bases, and 14 bases separated the two germline ends. The CDR3 DNA follows: TGTGCCATCAGTGAGGATTGGACATACTTTGAAGCTTTCTTT. It yields the protein CAISEDWTYFEAFF.

This clone has more than one count but fewer than ten. This chain uses TRBV20-1 with TRBJ1-2, with TRBD1 matching over 7 bases. V shed 6 bases, J shed 8 bases, and the junction held 6 bases outside the gene matches. Germline-derived CDR1 and CDR2 are DFQATT and SNEGSKA (reference sequence). The CDR3 is 11 residues long. The CDR3 sequence: CSAGQDRGYTF. CDR3 bases: TGCAGTGCAGGACAGGATAGAGGCTACACCTTC.

This chain links TRBV29-1 with TRBJ1-2, with D perhaps matching TRBD1 (6 bases). The CDR3 has 12 amino acids. Germline V CDR1 and CDR2: SQVTM, ANQGSEA. Trimming removed 3 bases at V and 7 bases at J, with 12 bases between. The CDR3 here is CSVDWGRSGYTF. CDR3 nucleotide sequence: TGCAGCGTTGACTGGGGGCGGAGTGGCTACACCTTC.

About this clone itself: Different DNA sequences within this sample yield the same CDR3. The chain links TRBV7-2 to TRBJ2-7, with D maybe TRBD2 (5 bases). V dropped 2 bases and J dropped 0 bases, with 8 bases sitting between them. The CDR3 runs 14 residues. Germline V gives CDR1 SGHTA, CDR2 FQGNSA. DNA for the CDR3: TGTGCCAGCAGCTTAAGACGGGACTCCTACGAGCAGTACTTC. It yields the protein CASSLRRDSYEQYF.

This clone was seen a handful of times. This chain uses TRBV19 with TRBJ2-1, with D perhaps TRBD1 (7 bases). V lost 5 bases and J 7 bases, leaving 21 bases between the germline ends. The germline CDR1 and CDR2 sequences are LNHDA and SQIVND (reference sequence). The CDR3 consists of 16 residues. The CDR3: CASSADDREGGNEQFF. The CDR3 coding sequence is TGTGCCAGTAGTGCGGATGACAGGGAAGGAGGGAATGAGCAGTTCTTC.